One sample yielded the 9 T cell receptor beta chains listed below, sequenced in a study of CD8 T cells in ankylosing spondylitis. TCRdb passed the 5' RACE reads through MiXCR, listing each CDR3 protein once. The table records fewer than 130,000 distinct CDR3 sequences, about 25% of them present only once. The sample taken for sequencing was synovial fluid, either unsorted or a sorted T cell fraction (not recorded which). The source of these receptors is a male donor with ankylosing spondylitis.

At least ten counts were recorded for this clonotype. This chain joins TRBV11-2 and TRBJ2-3; 11 positions match TRBD2. CDR1 is SGHAT, CDR2 FQNNGV, per germline. V trimming: 1 base; J trimming: 4 bases; junction bases outside the gene matches: 4. This CDR3 contains 16 residues. The CDR3 nucleotides read TGTGCCAGCAGCTTAGCAGGTAGCGGGAGGGCAGATACGCAGTATTTT. This translates into CASSLAGSGRADTQYF.

Many counts were recorded for this clonotype. This sequence joins TRBV29-1 and TRBJ1-5; D remains unclear. The germline V gene encodes CDR1 SQVTM and CDR2 ANQGSEA. CDR3 length equals 13 residues. Trimming removed 5 bases at V and 0 bases at J, with 8 bases between. The CDR3 protein is CSVLMSSNQPQHF. CDR3 coding DNA: TGCAGCGTTTTAATGAGTAGCAATCAGCCCCAGCATTTT.

There are a few counts of this clonotype. The chain recombines TRBV5-1 with TRBJ2-1; D is perhaps TRBD2 (5 bases). Germline CDR1 SGHRS, CDR2 YFSETQ. This CDR3 spans 12 amino acids. Trimming removed 4 bases at V and 7 bases at J, with 9 bases between. For the CDR3, the DNA is TGCGCCAGCAGCCCGGGGTGGAATGAGCAGTTCTTC. Translating gives CASSPGWNEQFF.

In this sample, this clonotype turned up a few times. This rearrangement joins TRBV24-1 to TRBJ2-1, with 11 bases identical to TRBD2. Germline V lookup: CDR1 KGHDR, CDR2 SFDVKD. With 5 bases clipped from V and 10 bases from J, the junction kept 12 bases outside the gene matches. This CDR3 is built from 16 residues. In DNA form, the CDR3 reads TGTGCCACCAGTGGGGGGAATAGCGGGAGGGCCAGGGAGCAGTTCTTC. It codes for CATSGGNSGRAREQFF.

There are many counts of this clonotype. The J gene is TRBJ2-6, the V gene TRBV2; D is undetermined. This CDR3 spans 18 amino acids. V shed 10 bases and J shed 0 bases, with 22 bases lying between them. Germline V lookup: CDR1 SNHLY, CDR2 FYNNEI. Here the CDR3 reads CATLGTQTRFSGANVLTF. The CDR3 DNA follows: TGTGCCACCCTAGGCACACAGACAAGATTCTCTGGGGCCAACGTCCTGACTTTC.

This clonotype was seen many times. V is TRBV13 and J is TRBJ2-3, with D possibly TRBD2 on 6 matching bases. The V end was cut by 5 bases, the J end by 0 bases, with 15 bases between. The CDR3 length is 16 residues. Per the germline V gene, CDR1 is PRHDT and CDR2 is FYEKMQ (reference sequence). CDR3 bases: TGTGCCAGCAGCCTCTTGGGTAGCGGTAGCACAGATACGCAGTATTTT. Translated, it gives CASSLLGSGSTDTQYF.

The chain joins TRBV7-2 to TRBJ2-7; D gene ambiguous. CDR3 length equals 13 residues. V dropped 1 base and J dropped 3 bases, with 7 bases sitting between them. CDR1 is SGHTA, CDR2 FQGNSA, per germline. The CDR3 nucleotides are TGTGCCAGCAGCTTAGTGGGTAACTACGAGCAGTACGTC. Translated: CASSLVGNYEQYV.

V usage is TRBV24-1 and J usage is TRBJ2-4, with 15 bases matching TRBD2. J gave up 0 bases and V 3 bases, and 11 bases lay outside the gene matches. The CDR3 length is 21 residues. CDR1 is KGHDR and CDR2 is SFDVKD in the germline V gene. In DNA, the CDR3 is TGTGCCACCAGTGATCCCCCTTGGACTAGCGGGAGGGTGGGAGCCAAAAACATTCAGTACTTC. It translates to CATSDPPWTSGRVGAKNIQYF.

The chain joins TRBV25-1 to TRBJ1-3; possibly TRBD1 for D (5 bases). The CDR3 loop spans 14 amino acids. Per germline, CDR1 MGHDK and CDR2 SYGVNS. The V end lost 1 base, the J end lost 9 bases, and 13 bases lay between the germline ends. CDR3 bases: TGTGCCAGCAGTGAATCACTCCACAGGAGCACCATATATTTT. Translated: CASSESLHRSTIYF.